Listed here is a single T cell receptor beta chain. This CDR3 has 16 residues. Germline lookup yields CDR1 LNHDA and CDR2 SQIVND (reference sequence). The germline V and J ends were trimmed by 0 bases and 2 bases, with 11 bases remaining between them. These data originate in a study of blood T cell repertoires in COVID-19. Repertoires were generated with immunoSEQ multiplex PCR, while TCRdb's copy carries only in-frame clones and drops some. Here the sample spans approximately 140,000 clones, 88% being singletons. The rearrangement uses TRBV19 and TRBJ2-4; tentative D call: TRBD2 (6 bases). Source material: PBMCs or T cells enriched from blood (not recorded which). The receptor comes from a woman aged 30 to 39 with acute COVID-19. The CDR3 sequence: CASSIEHSGSKNIQYF. The CDR3 bases are TGTGCCAGTAGTATAGAACATAGCGGATCCAAAAACATTCAGTACTTC. The whole variable domain, remainder taken from reference TRBV19 and TRBJ2-4, is DGGITQSPKYLFRKEGQNVTLSCEQNLNHDAMYWYRQDPGQGLRLIYYSQIVNDFQKGDIAEGYSVSREKKESFPLTVTSAQKNPTAFYLCASSIEHSGSKNIQYFGAGTRLSVL.